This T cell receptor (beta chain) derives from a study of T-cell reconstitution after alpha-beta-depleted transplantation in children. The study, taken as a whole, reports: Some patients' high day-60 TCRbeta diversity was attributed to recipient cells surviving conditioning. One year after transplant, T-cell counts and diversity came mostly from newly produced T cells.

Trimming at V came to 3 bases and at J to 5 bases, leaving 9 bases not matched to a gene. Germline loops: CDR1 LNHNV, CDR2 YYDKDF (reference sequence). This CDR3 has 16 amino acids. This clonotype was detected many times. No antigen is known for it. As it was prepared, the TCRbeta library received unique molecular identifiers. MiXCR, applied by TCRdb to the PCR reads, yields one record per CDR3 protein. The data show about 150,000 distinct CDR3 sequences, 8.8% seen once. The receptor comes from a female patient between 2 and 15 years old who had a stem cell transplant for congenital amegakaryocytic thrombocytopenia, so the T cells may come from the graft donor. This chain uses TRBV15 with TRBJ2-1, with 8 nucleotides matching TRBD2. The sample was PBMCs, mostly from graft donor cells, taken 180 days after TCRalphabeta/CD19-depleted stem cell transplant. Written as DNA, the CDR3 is TGTGCCACCAGCAGCACGGGAGGGCCTCTCCACAATGAGCAGTTCTTC. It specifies CATSSTGGPLHNEQFF.